The rows below give T cell receptor beta chains drawn from one sample of a study of T cell repertoires in ileal Crohn's disease. The data were produced by immunoSEQ multiplex PCR, yet TCRdb's version contains in-frame clones alone and is incomplete. The sample has over 1,500 clones, 88% seen once. The sequenced sample consisted of ileal tissue. The receptors were sampled from an adult with Crohn's disease. Each CDR3 is given with its conserved first and last residue. Fields, in order: V gene, clone size, J gene, D gene, CDR3 DNA, CDR3 protein. D genes are given only for firm matches. The size of a clone is reported for some rows only, either as once, few or many, or as a class for expanded clones.

TRBV30	-	TRBJ1-1	-	TGTGCCTGGAGTGCAAGGGGCGCGTATGAAGCTTTCTTT	CAWSARGAYEAFF
TRBV7-9	-	TRBJ2-2	-	TGTGCCAGCAGCTTATACGAGACCGGGGAGCTGTTTTTT	CASSLYETGELFF
TRBV5-8	-	TRBJ2-6	TRBD1	TGTGCCAGCAGGGGGGACAGGGCGGTCGCTGGGGCCAACGTCCTGACTTTC	CASRGDRAVAGANVLTF
TRBV4-1	-	TRBJ1-1	-	TGCGCCAGCAGCCAATTTCCCGAATTAGGCGCTGAAGCTTTCTTT	CASSQFPELGAEAFF
TRBV18	-	TRBJ2-2	-	TGTGCCAGCTCACCAGTAAGGCAGGTCGGGAACACCGGGGAGCTGTTTTTT	CASSPVRQVGNTGELFF
TRBV15	-	TRBJ2-5	-	TGTGCCACCAGCAGAGATATCGGTCAAGAGACCCAGTACTTC	CATSRDIGQETQYF
TRBV19	-	TRBJ1-1	-	TGTGCCAATGACGGTAAATCGGGGAACACTGAAGCTTTCTTT	CANDGKSGNTEAFF
TRBV28	few	TRBJ1-2	-	TGTGCCATCAGGGGAGGTGACTATGGCTACACCTTC	CAIRGGDYGYTF
TRBV21-1	-	TRBJ2-2	-	TGTGCCAGCAGCAACAACACCGGGGAGCTGTTTTTT	CASSNNTGELFF
TRBV12-1	-	TRBJ1-2	-	TGTGCCAGCAGCCCCTCCGCAGGTCAATACACCTTC	CASSPSAGQYTF
TRBV21-1	-	TRBJ2-3	-	TGTGCCAGCTCCAAGAGGCCCAGGGATACGCAGTATTTT	CASSKRPRDTQYF
TRBV5-1	-	TRBJ2-7	TRBD1	TGCGCCAGCAGCTACGGACAGGCTTTTACCTCCTACGAGCAGTACTTC	CASSYGQAFTSYEQYF
TRBV6-1	-	TRBJ1-2	-	TGTGCCAGCAGTTGGGGGGCAGGGTCTTCCTATGGCTACACCTTC	CASSWGAGSSYGYTF
TRBV19	-	TRBJ2-2	-	TGTGCCAGTAGTATCTGGACAGAGCGCACCGGGGAGCTGTTTTTT	CASSIWTERTGELFF
TRBV19	-	TRBJ1-1	-	TGTGCCAGTACCCCCCCCGGGACACGGTCCACTGAAGCTTTCTTT	CASTPPGTRSTEAFF
TRBV28	-	TRBJ2-1	TRBD1	TGTGCCATCCATCAGGGGGCGGAGAATGAGCAGTTCTTC	CAIHQGAENEQFF
TRBV25-1	-	TRBJ2-4	-	TGTGCCAGCAGTGACTCCAGGGCCCTAAGTTGGGCCAAAAACATTCAGTACTTC	CASSDSRALSWAKNIQYF
TRBV19	-	TRBJ2-5	-	TGTGCCAGTAGTATCGTCATTGGGGTGCAAGAGACCCAGTACTTC	CASSIVIGVQETQYF
TRBV5-1	-	TRBJ1-2	-	TGCGCCAGCAGCTTGGGGGCAGCGGATCGGACCTATGGCTACACCTTC	CASSLGAADRTYGYTF
TRBV2	-	TRBJ1-6	-	TGTGCCAGCAGTGAAGGGCAGGCCAATTCACCCCTCCACTTT	CASSEGQANSPLHF
TRBV27	few	TRBJ2-3	-	TGTGCCAGCAGCAGGTTTGGAACAGATACGCAGTATTTT	CASSRFGTDTQYF
TRBV6-5	-	TRBJ2-4	TRBD1	TGTGCCAGCAGGCAACCCGGGACAGACATTCAGTACTTC	CASRQPGTDIQYF